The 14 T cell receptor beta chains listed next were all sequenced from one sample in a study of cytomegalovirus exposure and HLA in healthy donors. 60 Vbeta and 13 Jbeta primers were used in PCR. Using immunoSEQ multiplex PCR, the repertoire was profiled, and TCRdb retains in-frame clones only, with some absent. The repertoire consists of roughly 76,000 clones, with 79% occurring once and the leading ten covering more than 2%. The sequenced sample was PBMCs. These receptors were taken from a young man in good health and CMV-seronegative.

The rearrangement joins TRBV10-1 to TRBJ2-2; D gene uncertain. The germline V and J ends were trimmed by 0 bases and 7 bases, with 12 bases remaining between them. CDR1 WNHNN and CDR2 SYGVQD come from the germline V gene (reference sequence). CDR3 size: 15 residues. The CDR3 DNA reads TGCGCCAGCAGTGAGTCGAATCCCCTAAGCGGGGAGCTGTTTTTT. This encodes CASSESNPLSGELFF.

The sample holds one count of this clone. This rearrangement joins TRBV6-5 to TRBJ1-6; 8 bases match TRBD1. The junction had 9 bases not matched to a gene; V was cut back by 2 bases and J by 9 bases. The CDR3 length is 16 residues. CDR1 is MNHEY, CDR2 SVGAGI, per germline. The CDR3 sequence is CASSYHQGASSSPLHF. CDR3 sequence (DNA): TGTGCCAGCAGTTACCACCAGGGGGCGTCGAGTTCACCCCTCCACTTT.

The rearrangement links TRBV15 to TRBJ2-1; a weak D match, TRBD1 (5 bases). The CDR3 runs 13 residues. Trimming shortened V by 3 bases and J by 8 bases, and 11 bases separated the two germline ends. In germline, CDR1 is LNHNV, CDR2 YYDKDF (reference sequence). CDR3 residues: CATSRGRYDEQFF. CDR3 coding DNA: TGTGCCACCAGCAGGGGGCGATATGATGAGCAGTTCTTC.

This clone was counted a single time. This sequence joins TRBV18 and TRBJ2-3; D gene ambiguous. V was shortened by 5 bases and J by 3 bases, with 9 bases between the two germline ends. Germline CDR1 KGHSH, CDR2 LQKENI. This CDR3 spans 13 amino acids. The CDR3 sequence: CASSIAATDTQYF. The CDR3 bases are TGTGCCAGCTCAATTGCGGCTACAGATACGCAGTATTTT.

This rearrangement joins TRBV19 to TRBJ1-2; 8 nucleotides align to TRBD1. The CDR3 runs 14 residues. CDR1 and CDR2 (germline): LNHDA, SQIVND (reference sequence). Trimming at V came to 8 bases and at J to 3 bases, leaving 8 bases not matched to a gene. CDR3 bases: TGTGCCAGTGTGACCGGGACAGGTGACTATGGCTACACCTTC. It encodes CASVTGTGDYGYTF.

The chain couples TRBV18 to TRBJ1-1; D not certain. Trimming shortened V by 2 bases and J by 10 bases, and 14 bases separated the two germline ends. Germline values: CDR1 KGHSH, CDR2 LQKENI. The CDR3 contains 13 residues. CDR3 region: CASSPDTMGGAFF. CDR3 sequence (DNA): TGTGCCAGCTCACCAGACACCATGGGTGGAGCTTTCTTT.

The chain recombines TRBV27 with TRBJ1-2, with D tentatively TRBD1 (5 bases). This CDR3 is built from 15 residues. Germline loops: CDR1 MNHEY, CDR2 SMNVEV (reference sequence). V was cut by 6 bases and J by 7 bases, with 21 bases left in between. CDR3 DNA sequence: TGTGCCAGCAGCCCTCTGGGTGAGGGGCGGGGTGGCTACACCTTC. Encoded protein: CASSPLGEGRGGYTF.

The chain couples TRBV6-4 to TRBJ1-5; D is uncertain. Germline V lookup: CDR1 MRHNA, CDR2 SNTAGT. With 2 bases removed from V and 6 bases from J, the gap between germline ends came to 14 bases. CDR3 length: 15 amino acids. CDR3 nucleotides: TGTGCCAGCAGTGACACCCCGAGGGCCGGTCAGCCCCAGCATTTT. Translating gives CASSDTPRAGQPQHF.

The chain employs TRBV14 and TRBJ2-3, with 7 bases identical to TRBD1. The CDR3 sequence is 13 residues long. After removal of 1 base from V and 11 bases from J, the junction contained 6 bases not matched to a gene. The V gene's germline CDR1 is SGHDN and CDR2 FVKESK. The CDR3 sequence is CASSQVDRARQYF. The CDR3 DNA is TGTGCCAGCAGCCAAGTCGACAGGGCAAGGCAGTATTTT.

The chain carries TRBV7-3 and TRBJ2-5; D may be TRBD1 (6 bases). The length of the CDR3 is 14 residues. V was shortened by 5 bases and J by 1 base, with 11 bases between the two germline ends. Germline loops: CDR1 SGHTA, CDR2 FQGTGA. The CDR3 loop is CASSLGTLQETQYF. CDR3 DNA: TGTGCCAGCAGCCTGGGGACACTCCAAGAGACCCAGTACTTC.

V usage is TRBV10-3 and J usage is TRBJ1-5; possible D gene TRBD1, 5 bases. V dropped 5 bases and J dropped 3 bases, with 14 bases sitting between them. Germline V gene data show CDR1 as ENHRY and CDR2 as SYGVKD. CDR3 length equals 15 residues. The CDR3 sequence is CAISPGLLDNQPQHF. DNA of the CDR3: TGTGCCATCAGTCCGGGACTTCTAGACAATCAGCCCCAGCATTTT.

CDR3 in amino acids: CASSVGGLAKNIQYF. The CDR3 nucleotides read TGTGCCAGCAGCGTAGGGGGGCTAGCCAAAAACATTCAGTACTTC. The gene calls are TRBV9 and TRBJ2-4, with D possibly being TRBD1 (6 bases). The CDR3 sequence is 15 residues long. The ends were cut back, 0 bases at V and 0 bases at J, with 7 bases in the middle. In germline, CDR1 is SGDLS, CDR2 YYNGEE.

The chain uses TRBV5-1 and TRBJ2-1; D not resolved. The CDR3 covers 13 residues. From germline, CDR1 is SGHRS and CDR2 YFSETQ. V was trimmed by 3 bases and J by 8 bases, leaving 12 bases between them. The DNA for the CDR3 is TGCGCCAGCAGCTGGAGTGTTACGGATGAGCAGTTCTTC. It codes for CASSWSVTDEQFF.

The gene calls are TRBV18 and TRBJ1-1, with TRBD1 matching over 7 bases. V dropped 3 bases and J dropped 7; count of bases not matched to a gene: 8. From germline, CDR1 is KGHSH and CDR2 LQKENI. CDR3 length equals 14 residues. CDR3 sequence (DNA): TGTGCCAGCTCACCGGGGACAGCAACCAGTGAAGCTTTCTTT. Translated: CASSPGTATSEAFF.